One and the same sample provided the 29 T cell receptor beta chains below, sequenced in a study of neoadjuvant anti-PD-1 for oral cavity cancer. Some clones are missing from TCRdb's copy, which holds only in-frame ones; the method was immunoSEQ multiplex PCR. The sample records 84,000 or so clones, less than 85% being singletons. The input for sequencing was PBMCs, taken before nivolumab (anti-PD-1) treatment. Receptor source: a person between 35 and 79 years old with oral cavity squamous cell carcinoma.

V and J are TRBV10-1 and TRBJ2-3; tentative D call: TRBD2 (5 bases). Germline V gene data show CDR1 as WNHNN and CDR2 as SYGVQD (reference sequence). The V and J ends lost 2 bases and 5 bases respectively, with 11 bases between them. The CDR3 runs 14 residues. The CDR3 loop is CASSEDVGRDTQYF. CDR3 in DNA: TGCGCCAGCAGTGAGGACGTAGGGAGAGATACGCAGTATTTT.

The chain recombines TRBV9 with TRBJ2-3; D tentatively fits TRBD1 or TRBD2 (5 bases each). V lost 0 bases and J 1 base, leaving 6 bases between the germline ends. There are 14 residues in the CDR3. The germline gives CDR1 SGDLS, CDR2 YYNGEE. The CDR3 coding sequence is TGTGCCAGCAGCGTAGGGGGACGCACAGATACGCAGTATTTT. It yields the protein CASSVGGRTDTQYF.

The rearrangement uses TRBV11-3 and TRBJ2-3, with D perhaps TRBD1 or TRBD2 (5 bases each). Trimming removed 2 bases from V and 5 bases from J, with 8 bases in between. The CDR3 spans 13 residues. The germline V gene encodes CDR1 SGHNT and CDR2 YENEEA. The CDR3 reads CASSLFGGDTQYF. CDR3 bases: TGTGCCAGCAGCTTATTTGGGGGAGATACGCAGTATTTT.

The J gene is TRBJ2-7, the V gene TRBV9; the D is unclear. In germline, CDR1 is SGDLS, CDR2 YYNGEE. This CDR3 is built from 13 residues. V lost 0 bases and J lost 0, with 4 bases in between. The CDR3 reads CASSVGVSYEQYF. In nucleotides, the CDR3 is TGTGCCAGCAGCGTAGGGGTCTCCTACGAGCAGTACTTC. Supplemented by reference TRBV9 and TRBJ2-7, the full variable domain reads DSGVTQTPKHLITATGQRVTLRCSPRSGDLSVYWYQQSLDQGLQFLIQYYNGEERAKGNILERFSAQQFPDLHSELNLSSLELGDSALYFCASSVGVSYEQYFGPGTRLTVT.

The chain links TRBV18 to TRBJ2-1; 9 bases are shared with TRBD2. Looked up from germline, CDR1 is KGHSH and CDR2 is LQKENI. The CDR3 spans 15 residues. V dropped 0 bases and J dropped 9; count of bases not matched to a gene: 6. The CDR3 protein is CASSPPGLREGEQFF. The CDR3 nucleotides read TGTGCCAGCTCACCACCGGGACTGCGGGAGGGTGAGCAGTTCTTC.

The chain employs TRBV5-4 and TRBJ2-3, with TRBD1 matching 10 bases. Per the germline V gene, CDR1 is SGHNT and CDR2 is YYREEE (reference sequence). The trim removed 3 bases at V and 11 bases at J, leaving 12 bases unmatched. The CDR3 covers 15 residues. The CDR3 loop is CASSSTGGDLWRQYF. Written as DNA, the CDR3 is TGTGCCAGCAGCTCGACAGGGGGCGATCTTTGGAGGCAGTATTTT.

V usage is TRBV6-5 and J usage is TRBJ2-7; 9 nucleotides align to TRBD2. CDR1 is MNHEY and CDR2 is SVGAGI in the germline V gene. Trimming removed 0 bases from V and 1 base from J; junction bases left unmatched: 4. This CDR3 is built from 16 residues. The CDR3 DNA follows: TGTGCCAGCAGTTACTCGGCTAGCGGGACGTCCTACGAGCAGTACTTC. It specifies CASSYSASGTSYEQYF.

This chain connects TRBV11-2 to TRBJ1-1; no clear D gene. The V end lost 7 bases, the J end lost 4 bases, and 10 bases lay between the germline ends. Germline assignment: CDR1 SGHAT and CDR2 FQNNGV. This CDR3 comprises 12 residues. CDR3 protein: CASTAEGTEAFF. The CDR3 DNA reads TGTGCCAGCACGGCCGAGGGCACTGAAGCTTTCTTT.

This CDR3 reads CASSIGGLAGQETQYF. In nucleotides, the CDR3 is TGTGCCAGTAGTATAGGCGGACTAGCGGGCCAAGAGACCCAGTACTTC. V is TRBV19 and J is TRBJ2-5; 11 bases match TRBD2. The CDR3 consists of 16 residues. CDR1 LNHDA and CDR2 SQIVND come from the germline V gene (reference sequence). The V and J ends lost 1 base and 1 base, in that order; junction bases with no gene match: 2.

The J gene is TRBJ1-1, the V gene TRBV6-1; the match to TRBD1 covers 8 bases. The CDR3 contains 14 residues. Germline values: CDR1 MNHNS, CDR2 SASEGT. V shed 7 bases, J shed 1 base, and the junction held 5 bases outside the gene matches. Written as DNA, the CDR3 is TGTGCCAGCATCCTACAGGGGGGGAACACTGAAGCTTTCTTT. This gives the protein CASILQGGNTEAFF.

The rearrangement joins TRBV5-1 to TRBJ2-7; no firm D call. The CDR3 contains 14 residues. The germline gives CDR1 SGHRS, CDR2 YFSETQ. Trimming removed 0 bases at V and 6 bases at J, with 13 bases between. The CDR3 DNA reads as TGCGCCAGCAGCTTGGCCGGTCCAGCCACCGAGCAGTACTTC. This encodes CASSLAGPATEQYF. The full variable domain, in which reference TRBV5-1 and TRBJ2-7 provide the parts outside the CDR3, is KAGVTQTPRYLIKTRGQQVTLSCSPISGHRSVSWYQQTPGQGLQFLFEYFSETQRNKGNFPGRFSGRQFSNSRSEMNVSTLELGDSALYLCASSLAGPATEQYFGPGTRLTVT.

The chain has TRBV5-4 and TRBJ1-2; D unclear. V lost 4 bases and J lost 2, with 9 bases in between. Germline CDR1 is SGHNT and CDR2 is YYREEE (reference sequence). This CDR3 is built from 13 residues. The CDR3 protein is CASSPDTNYGYTF. In DNA, the CDR3 is TGTGCCAGCAGCCCCGACACAAACTATGGCTACACCTTC.

V and J are TRBV10-3 and TRBJ2-3; D is uncertain. Trimming removed 5 bases at V and 0 bases at J, with 15 bases between. Per the germline V gene, CDR1 is ENHRY and CDR2 is SYGVKD. The CDR3 sequence is 16 residues long. CDR3 sequence (DNA): TGTGCCATCAGTATCACGACGGGTGTGAGCACAGATACGCAGTATTTT. Amino acid sequence: CAISITTGVSTDTQYF.

In the case of this clone: In the same sample, other DNA sequences code for this CDR3. This sequence joins TRBV30 and TRBJ2-2; D gene uncertain. The ends were cut back, 0 bases at V and 6 bases at J, with 2 bases in the middle. This CDR3 comprises 11 residues. Germline V lookup: CDR1 GTSNPN, CDR2 SVGIG (reference sequence). This chain's CDR3 is CAWSVSGELFF. As DNA, the CDR3 is TGTGCCTGGAGTGTATCCGGGGAGCTGTTTTTT.

This clone was picked up one time. J is TRBJ2-2 and V is TRBV6-5; D not certain. This CDR3 is built from 13 residues. CDR1 is MNHEY and CDR2 is SVGAGI in the germline V gene. Trimming took off 0 bases at V and 1 base at J, with 0 bases between the two ends. CDR3 DNA sequence: TGTGCCAGCAGTTACTCGAACACCGGGGAGCTGTTTTTT. As protein: CASSYSNTGELFF.

The V call is TRBV27, the J call TRBJ1-1; D remains unclear. This CDR3 region has 15 residues. V was cut by 2 bases and J by 10 bases, with 20 bases left in between. The germline CDR1 and CDR2 sequences are MNHEY and SMNVEV (reference sequence). The DNA of the CDR3 is TGTGCCAGCAGTTTAAAGGTTCCCGTGATGACTCGAGCTTTCTTT. It codes for CASSLKVPVMTRAFF.

This clone was picked up a small number of times. J is TRBJ2-5 and V is TRBV2, with 7 positions matching TRBD1. The CDR3 runs to 15 residues. In germline, CDR1 is SNHLY, CDR2 FYNNEI. The V gene end was trimmed by 6 bases and the J gene end by 0 bases; junction bases not matched to a gene: 7. The CDR3 region has the DNA TGTGCCAGCAGCAGGGACAGATTCTACCAAGAGACCCAGTACTTC. Translating gives CASSRDRFYQETQYF.

V and J are TRBV5-6 and TRBJ2-3; 9 nucleotides align to TRBD2. This CDR3 spans 15 amino acids. Per the germline V gene, CDR1 is SGHDT and CDR2 is YYEEEE. V shed 4 bases and J 3 bases; nucleotides not matched to a gene: 6. The CDR3 DNA sequence: TGTGCCAGCAGCCTAGCGGGAATTAGGACAGATACGCAGTATTTT. As protein: CASSLAGIRTDTQYF.

The J gene is TRBJ2-7, the V gene TRBV11-1, with 12 bases matching TRBD1. CDR1 and CDR2 from the germline V gene are SGHAT and FQDESV (reference sequence). The CDR3 runs 16 residues. V lost 6 bases to trimming and J lost 5 bases; unmatched junction nucleotides: 11. The CDR3 loop reads CASRKTPGQGAHEQYF. The DNA for the CDR3 is TGTGCCAGCAGGAAAACTCCGGGACAGGGGGCCCACGAGCAGTACTTC.

The CDR3 loop is CASGLAYPGDRGDNEQFF. CDR3 sequence (DNA): TGTGCTAGTGGTTTGGCTTACCCCGGCGACAGGGGGGACAATGAGCAGTTCTTC. V and J are TRBV12-5 and TRBJ2-1; 9 bases match TRBD1. The CDR3 is 18 residues long. V was clipped by 1 base and J by 5 bases; unmatched bases: 12. Germline CDR1 is LGHNT and CDR2 is FRNRAP.

V usage is TRBV6-5 and J usage is TRBJ1-4; the D gene is possibly TRBD1 (6 bases). The CDR3 runs 14 residues. Germline-derived CDR1 and CDR2 are MNHEY and SVGAGI. V was shortened by 8 bases and J by 7 bases, with 17 bases between the two germline ends. The CDR3 loop reads CASRTLQGIEKLFF. CDR3 in DNA: TGTGCCAGCCGAACCCTACAGGGAATTGAAAAACTGTTTTTT.

V is TRBV19 and J is TRBJ2-3; D unclear. Germline V gives CDR1 LNHDA, CDR2 SQIVND (reference sequence). The CDR3 spans 15 residues. Trimming removed 1 base from V and 3 bases from J, with 11 bases in between. The DNA of the CDR3 is TGTGCCAGTAGTATAGGCGGCAGAGTGACAGATACGCAGTATTTT. Translation: CASSIGGRVTDTQYF.

The chain recombines TRBV5-1 with TRBJ2-2, with a weak D call TRBD2 (5 bases). From germline, CDR1 is SGHRS and CDR2 YFSETQ. This CDR3 contains 15 residues. V was clipped by 4 bases and J by 6 bases, with 16 bases between them. CDR3 DNA sequence: TGCGCCAGCAGCGGCCGGGGTTTCCTCGCCGGGGAGCTGTTTTTT. Residues: CASSGRGFLAGELFF.

The chain carries TRBV19 and TRBJ2-5, with a tentative D call TRBD1 (6 bases). This CDR3 has 13 amino acids. V lost 3 bases and J lost 4, with 9 bases in between. Germline CDR1 reads LNHDA; CDR2 reads SQIVND (reference sequence). The CDR3: CASSITRGETQYF. CDR3 coding DNA: TGTGCCAGTAGTATTACCAGGGGAGAGACCCAGTACTTC.

CDR3 in DNA: TGCGCCAGCTCCGGGACAGAAGTATTTTACAATGAGCAGTTCTTC. Protein: CASSGTEVFYNEQFF. The chain is built from TRBV5-1 and TRBJ2-1; 7 nucleotides align to TRBD1. V shed 7 bases and J 4 bases; nucleotides not matched to a gene: 11. Germline V gives CDR1 SGHRS, CDR2 YFSETQ. The CDR3 contains 15 residues.

The chain couples TRBV10-2 to TRBJ2-7; TRBD1 aligns across 7 bases. The CDR3 covers 14 residues. Germline V gene lookup returns CDR1 WSHSY and CDR2 SAAADI. Trimming took 0 bases from V and 2 from J; bases not matched to a gene: 1. CDR3 nucleotide sequence: TGCGCCAGCAGTGAGTCGACAGGGACCTACGAGCAGTACTTC. Its protein is CASSESTGTYEQYF.

The CDR3 coding sequence is TGTGCCTGGAGTCTCGCAGGGAACACTGAAGCTTTCTTT. The encoded protein is CAWSLAGNTEAFF. The chain employs TRBV30 and TRBJ1-1; D ambiguous. CDR1 GTSNPN and CDR2 SVGIG come from the germline V gene (reference sequence). V gave up 2 bases and J gave up 1 base, with 8 bases separating them. The CDR3 length is 13 residues.

The chain has TRBV11-2 and TRBJ1-4; D ambiguous. Germline V CDR1 and CDR2: SGHAT, FQNNGV. The V end was cut by 0 bases, the J end by 5 bases, with 13 bases between. The length of the CDR3 is 16 residues. The DNA for the CDR3 is TGTGCCAGCAGCTTAGATTCGTTAAGGTTAAATGAAAAACTGTTTTTT. Translation: CASSLDSLRLNEKLFF.

The rearrangement joins TRBV6-6 to TRBJ2-7; D is undetermined. The germline CDR1 and CDR2 sequences are MNHNY and SVGAGI (reference sequence). The CDR3 has 14 amino acids. V lost 7 bases, J lost 7 bases, and 20 bases lay in between. The CDR3 loop reads CASTAGHRAREQYF. The CDR3 DNA is TGTGCCAGCACCGCCGGCCACCGCGCGAGGGAGCAGTACTTC.